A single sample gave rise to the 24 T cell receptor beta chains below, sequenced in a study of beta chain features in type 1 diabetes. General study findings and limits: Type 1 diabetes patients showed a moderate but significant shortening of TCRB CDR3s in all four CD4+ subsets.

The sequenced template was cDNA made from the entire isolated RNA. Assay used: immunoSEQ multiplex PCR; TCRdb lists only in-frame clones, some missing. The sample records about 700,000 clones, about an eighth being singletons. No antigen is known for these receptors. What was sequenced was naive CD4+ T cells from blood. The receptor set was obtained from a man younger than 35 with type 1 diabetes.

CDR3 nucleotides: TGTGCCAGCTCACCAGGGGGCGCGGACTACGAGCAGTACTTC. It translates to CASSPGGADYEQYF. The chain couples TRBV18 to TRBJ2-7, with a possible D match to TRBD1 (6 bases). The CDR3 sequence is 14 residues long. The germline gives CDR1 KGHSH, CDR2 LQKENI. V shed 2 bases and J shed 3 bases, with 11 bases lying between them.

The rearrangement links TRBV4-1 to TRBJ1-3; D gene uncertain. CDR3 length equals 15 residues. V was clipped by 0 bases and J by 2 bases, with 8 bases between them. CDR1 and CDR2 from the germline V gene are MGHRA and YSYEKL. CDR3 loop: CASSQDWAAGNTIYF. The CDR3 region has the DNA TGCGCCAGCAGCCAAGACTGGGCAGCTGGAAACACCATATATTTT.

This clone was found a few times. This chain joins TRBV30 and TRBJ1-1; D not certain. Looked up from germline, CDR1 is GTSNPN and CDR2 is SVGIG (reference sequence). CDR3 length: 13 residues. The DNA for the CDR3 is TGTGCTTTTGGACGGGGAGCGGCCACTGAAGCTTTCTTT. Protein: CAFGRGAATEAFF.

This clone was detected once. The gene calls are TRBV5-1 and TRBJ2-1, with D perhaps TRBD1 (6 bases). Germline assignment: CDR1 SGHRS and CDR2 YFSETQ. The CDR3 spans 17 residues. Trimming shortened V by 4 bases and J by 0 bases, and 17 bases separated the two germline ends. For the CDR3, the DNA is TGCGCCAGCAGCACAAGGACAGTGGTCAGCTCCTACAATGAGCAGTTCTTC. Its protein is CASSTRTVVSSYNEQFF.

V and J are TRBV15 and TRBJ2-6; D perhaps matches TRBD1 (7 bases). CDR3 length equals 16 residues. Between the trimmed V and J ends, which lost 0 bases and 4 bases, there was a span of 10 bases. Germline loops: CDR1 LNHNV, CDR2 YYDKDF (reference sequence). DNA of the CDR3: TGTGCCACCAGCAGAGACAGGGGGGCGGGGGCCAACGTCCTGACTTTC. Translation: CATSRDRGAGANVLTF.

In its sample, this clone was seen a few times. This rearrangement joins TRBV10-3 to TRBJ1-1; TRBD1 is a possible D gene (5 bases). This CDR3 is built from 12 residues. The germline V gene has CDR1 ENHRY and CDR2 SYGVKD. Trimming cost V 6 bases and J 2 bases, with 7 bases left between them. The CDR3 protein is CAIRGENTEAFF. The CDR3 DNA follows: TGTGCCATCAGGGGGGAAAACACTGAAGCTTTCTTT.

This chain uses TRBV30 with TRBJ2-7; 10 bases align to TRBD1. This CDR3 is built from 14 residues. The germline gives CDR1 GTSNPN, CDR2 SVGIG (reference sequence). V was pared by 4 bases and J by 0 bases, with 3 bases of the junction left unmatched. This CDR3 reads CAWTRQGASYEQYF. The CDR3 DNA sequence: TGTGCCTGGACTCGACAGGGGGCCTCCTACGAGCAGTACTTC.

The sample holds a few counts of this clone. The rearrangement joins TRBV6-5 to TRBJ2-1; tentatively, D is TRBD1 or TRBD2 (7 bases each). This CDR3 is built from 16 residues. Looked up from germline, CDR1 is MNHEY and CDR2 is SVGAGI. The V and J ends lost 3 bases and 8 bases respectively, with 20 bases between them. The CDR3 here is CASSYWEGAPMDEQFF. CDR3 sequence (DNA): TGTGCCAGCAGTTATTGGGAGGGGGCCCCGATGGATGAGCAGTTCTTC.

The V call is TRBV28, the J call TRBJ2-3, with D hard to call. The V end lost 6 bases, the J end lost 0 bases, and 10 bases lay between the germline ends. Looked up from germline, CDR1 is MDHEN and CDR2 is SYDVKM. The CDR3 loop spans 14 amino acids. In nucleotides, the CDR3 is TGTGCCAGCAGGCAGCAACCCAGCACAGATACGCAGTATTTT. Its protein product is CASRQQPSTDTQYF.

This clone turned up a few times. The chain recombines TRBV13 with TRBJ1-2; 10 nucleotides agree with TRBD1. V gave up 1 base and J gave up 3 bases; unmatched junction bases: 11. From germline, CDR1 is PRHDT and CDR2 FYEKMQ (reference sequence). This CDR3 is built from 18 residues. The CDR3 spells CASSLVFRGTGADYGYTF. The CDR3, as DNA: TGTGCCAGCAGCTTAGTGTTTCGTGGGACAGGGGCAGACTATGGCTACACCTTC.

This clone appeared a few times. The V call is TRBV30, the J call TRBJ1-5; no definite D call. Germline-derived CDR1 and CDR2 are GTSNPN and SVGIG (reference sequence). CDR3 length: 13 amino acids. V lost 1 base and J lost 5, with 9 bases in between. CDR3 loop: CAWSGGGHQPQHF. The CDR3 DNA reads TGTGCCTGGAGTGGAGGCGGCCATCAGCCCCAGCATTTT.

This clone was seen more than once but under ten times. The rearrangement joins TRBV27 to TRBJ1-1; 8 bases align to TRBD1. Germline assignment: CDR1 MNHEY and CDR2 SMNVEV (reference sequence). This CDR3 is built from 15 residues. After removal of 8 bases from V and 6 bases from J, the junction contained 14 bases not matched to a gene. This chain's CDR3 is CASGEDRAGAPEAFF. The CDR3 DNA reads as TGTGCCAGCGGGGAGGACAGGGCGGGGGCCCCTGAAGCTTTCTTT.

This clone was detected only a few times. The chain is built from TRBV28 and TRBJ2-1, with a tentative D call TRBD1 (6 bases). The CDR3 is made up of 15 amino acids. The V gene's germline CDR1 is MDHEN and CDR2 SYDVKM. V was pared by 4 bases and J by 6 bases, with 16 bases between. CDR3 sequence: CASSWIRGISNEQFF. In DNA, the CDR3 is TGTGCCAGCAGTTGGATCAGGGGAATCAGCAATGAGCAGTTCTTC.

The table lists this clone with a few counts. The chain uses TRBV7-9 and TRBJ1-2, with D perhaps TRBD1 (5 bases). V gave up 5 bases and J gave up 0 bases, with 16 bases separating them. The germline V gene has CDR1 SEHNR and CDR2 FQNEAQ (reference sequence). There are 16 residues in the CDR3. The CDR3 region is CASSPRLSTANYGYTF. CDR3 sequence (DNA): TGTGCCAGCAGCCCCAGGTTATCGACAGCTAACTATGGCTACACCTTC.

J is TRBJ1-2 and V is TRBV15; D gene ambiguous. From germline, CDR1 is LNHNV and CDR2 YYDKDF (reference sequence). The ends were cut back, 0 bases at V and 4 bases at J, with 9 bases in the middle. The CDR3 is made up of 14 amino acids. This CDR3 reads CATSRDHEGYGYTF. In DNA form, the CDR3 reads TGTGCCACCAGCAGAGATCACGAGGGCTATGGCTACACCTTC.

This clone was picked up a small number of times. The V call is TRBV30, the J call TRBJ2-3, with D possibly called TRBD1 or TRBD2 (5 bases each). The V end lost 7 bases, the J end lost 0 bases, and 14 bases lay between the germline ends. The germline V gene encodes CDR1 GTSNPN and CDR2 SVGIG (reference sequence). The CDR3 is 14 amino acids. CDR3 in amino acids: CAYFSGSSTDTQYF. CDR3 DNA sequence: TGTGCCTACTTCTCAGGGAGCAGCACAGATACGCAGTATTTT.

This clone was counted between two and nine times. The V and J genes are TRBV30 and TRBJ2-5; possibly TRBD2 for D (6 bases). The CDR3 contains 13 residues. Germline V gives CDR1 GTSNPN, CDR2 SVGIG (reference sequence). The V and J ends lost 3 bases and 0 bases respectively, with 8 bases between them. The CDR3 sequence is CAWSGGHQETQYF. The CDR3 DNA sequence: TGTGCCTGGAGCGGAGGGCACCAAGAGACCCAGTACTTC.

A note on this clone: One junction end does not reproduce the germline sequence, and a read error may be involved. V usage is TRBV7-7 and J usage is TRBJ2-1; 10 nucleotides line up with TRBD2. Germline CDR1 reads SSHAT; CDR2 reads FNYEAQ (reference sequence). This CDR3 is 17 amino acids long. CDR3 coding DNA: TGTGCTAGCAGCTTAACGTGGACTAGCGGAGACTACAATGAGCAGTTCTTC. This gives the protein CASSLTWTSGDYNEQFF.

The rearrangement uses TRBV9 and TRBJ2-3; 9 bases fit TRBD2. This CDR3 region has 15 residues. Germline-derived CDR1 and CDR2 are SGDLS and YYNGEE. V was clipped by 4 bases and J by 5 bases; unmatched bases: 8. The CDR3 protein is CASSLRGGAGDTQYF. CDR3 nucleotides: TGTGCCAGCAGCCTTCGCGGGGGGGCCGGAGATACGCAGTATTTT.

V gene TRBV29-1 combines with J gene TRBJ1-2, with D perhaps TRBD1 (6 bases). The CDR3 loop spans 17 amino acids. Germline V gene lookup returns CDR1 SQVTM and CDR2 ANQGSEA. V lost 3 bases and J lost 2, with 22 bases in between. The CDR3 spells CSVDQSPTGIWNYGYTF. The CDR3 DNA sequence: TGCAGCGTTGACCAAAGCCCAACAGGGATTTGGAACTATGGCTACACCTTC. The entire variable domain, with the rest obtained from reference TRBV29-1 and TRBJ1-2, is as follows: SAVISQKPSRDICQRGTSLTIQCQVDSQVTMMFWYRQQPGQSLTLIATANQGSEATYESGFVIDKFPISRPNLTFSTLTVSNMSPEDSSIYLCSVDQSPTGIWNYGYTFGSGTRLTVV.

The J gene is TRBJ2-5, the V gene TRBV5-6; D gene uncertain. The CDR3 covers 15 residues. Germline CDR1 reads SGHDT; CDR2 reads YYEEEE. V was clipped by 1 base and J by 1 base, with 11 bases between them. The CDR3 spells CASSLFVSVQETQYF. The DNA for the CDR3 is TGTGCCAGCAGCTTGTTCGTGTCCGTCCAAGAGACCCAGTACTTC.

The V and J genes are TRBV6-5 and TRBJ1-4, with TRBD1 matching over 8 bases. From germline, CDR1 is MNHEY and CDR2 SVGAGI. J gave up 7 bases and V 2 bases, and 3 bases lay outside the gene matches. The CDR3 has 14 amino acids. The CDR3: CASSYDRGGEKLFF. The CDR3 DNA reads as TGTGCCAGCAGTTACGACAGGGGAGGTGAAAAACTGTTTTTT.

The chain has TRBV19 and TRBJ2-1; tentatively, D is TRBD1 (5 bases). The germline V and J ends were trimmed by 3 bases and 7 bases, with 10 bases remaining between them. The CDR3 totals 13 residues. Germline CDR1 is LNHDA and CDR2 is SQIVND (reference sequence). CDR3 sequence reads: CASSIGQGNEQFF. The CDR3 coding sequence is TGTGCCAGTAGTATTGGGCAGGGTAATGAGCAGTTCTTC.

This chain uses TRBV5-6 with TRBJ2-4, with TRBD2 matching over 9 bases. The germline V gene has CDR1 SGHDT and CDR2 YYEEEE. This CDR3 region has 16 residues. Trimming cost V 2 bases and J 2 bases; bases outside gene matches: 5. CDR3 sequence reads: CASSFPSGGPKNIQYF. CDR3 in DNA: TGTGCCAGCAGCTTCCCCAGCGGGGGGCCCAAAAACATTCAGTACTTC. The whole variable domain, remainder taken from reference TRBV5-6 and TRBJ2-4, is DAGVTQSPTHLIKTRGQQVTLRCSPKSGHDTVSWYQQALGQGPQFIFQYYEEEERQRGNFPDRFSGHQFPNYSSELNVNALLLGDSALYLCASSFPSGGPKNIQYFGAGTRLSVL.